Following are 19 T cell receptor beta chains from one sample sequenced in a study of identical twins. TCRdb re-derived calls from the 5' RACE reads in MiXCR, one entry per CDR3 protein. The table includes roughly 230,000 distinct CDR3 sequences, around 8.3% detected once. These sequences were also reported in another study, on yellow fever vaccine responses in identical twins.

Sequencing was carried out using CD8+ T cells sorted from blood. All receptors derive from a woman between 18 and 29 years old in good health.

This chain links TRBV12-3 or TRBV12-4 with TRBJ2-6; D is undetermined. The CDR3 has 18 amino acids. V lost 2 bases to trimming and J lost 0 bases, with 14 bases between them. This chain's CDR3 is CASSLLWGLSSGANVLTF. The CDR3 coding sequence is TGTGCCAGCAGTTTACTTTGGGGTCTTAGCTCTGGGGCCAACGTCCTGACTTTC.

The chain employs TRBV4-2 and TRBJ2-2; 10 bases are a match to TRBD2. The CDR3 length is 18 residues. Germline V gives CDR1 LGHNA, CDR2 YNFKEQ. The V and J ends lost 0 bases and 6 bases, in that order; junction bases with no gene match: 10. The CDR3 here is CASSQDPIAGGRAGELFF. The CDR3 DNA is TGTGCCAGCAGCCAAGACCCTATAGCGGGAGGTAGGGCCGGGGAGCTGTTTTTT.

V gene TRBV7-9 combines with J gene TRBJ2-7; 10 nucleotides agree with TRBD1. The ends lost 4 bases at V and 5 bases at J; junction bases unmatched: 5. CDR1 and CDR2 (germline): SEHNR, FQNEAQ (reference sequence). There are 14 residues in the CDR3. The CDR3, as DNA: TGTGCCAGCAGCTCCCGGGACAGGGGACACGAGCAGTACTTC. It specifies CASSSRDRGHEQYF.

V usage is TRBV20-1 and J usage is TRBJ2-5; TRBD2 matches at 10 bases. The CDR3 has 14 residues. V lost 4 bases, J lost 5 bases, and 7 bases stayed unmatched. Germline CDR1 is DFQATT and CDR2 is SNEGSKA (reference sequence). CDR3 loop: CSAKPGLASETQYF. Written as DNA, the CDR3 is TGCAGTGCTAAACCGGGACTAGCGTCGGAGACCCAGTACTTC.

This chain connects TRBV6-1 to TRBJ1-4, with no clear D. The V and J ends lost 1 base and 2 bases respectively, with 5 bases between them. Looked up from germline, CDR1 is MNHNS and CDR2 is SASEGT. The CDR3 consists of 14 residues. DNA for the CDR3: TGTGCCAGCAGTGAAGGGTTCACTAATGAAAAACTGTTTTTT. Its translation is CASSEGFTNEKLFF.

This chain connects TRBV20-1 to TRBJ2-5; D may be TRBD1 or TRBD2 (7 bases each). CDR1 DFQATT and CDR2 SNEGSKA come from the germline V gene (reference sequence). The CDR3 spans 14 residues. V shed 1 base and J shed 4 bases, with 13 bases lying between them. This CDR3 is CSARAPGGGETQYF. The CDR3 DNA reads TGCAGTGCTAGAGCACCAGGGGGGGGAGAGACCCAGTACTTC.

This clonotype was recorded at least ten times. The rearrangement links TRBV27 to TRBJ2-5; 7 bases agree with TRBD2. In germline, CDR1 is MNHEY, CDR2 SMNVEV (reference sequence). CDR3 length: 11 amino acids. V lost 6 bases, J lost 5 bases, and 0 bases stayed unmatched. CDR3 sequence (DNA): TGTGCCAGCAGCGGGGGGGAGACCCAGTACTTC. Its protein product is CASSGGETQYF.

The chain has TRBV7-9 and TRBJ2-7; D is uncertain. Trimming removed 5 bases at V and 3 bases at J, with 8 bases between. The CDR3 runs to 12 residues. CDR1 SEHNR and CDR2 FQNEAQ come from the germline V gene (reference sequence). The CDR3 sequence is CASSTPDYEQYF. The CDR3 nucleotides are TGTGCCAGCAGCACCCCGGACTACGAGCAGTACTTC.

CDR3 loop: CASPGPNGPSDTQYF. DNA for the CDR3: TGTGCCAGCCCCGGCCCCAACGGGCCATCAGATACGCAGTATTTT. The chain is built from TRBV7-2 and TRBJ2-3; no clear D. The CDR3 is made up of 15 amino acids. The germline V gene has CDR1 SGHTA and CDR2 FQGNSA. Trimming took 8 bases from V and 4 from J, leaving 19 bases between them.

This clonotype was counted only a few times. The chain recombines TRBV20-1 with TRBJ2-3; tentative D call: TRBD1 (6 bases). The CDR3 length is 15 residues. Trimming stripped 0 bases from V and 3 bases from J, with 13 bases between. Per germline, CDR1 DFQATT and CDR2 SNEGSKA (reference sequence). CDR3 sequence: CSARETLRGTDTQYF. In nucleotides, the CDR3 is TGCAGTGCTAGAGAAACCCTCAGGGGTACAGATACGCAGTATTTT.

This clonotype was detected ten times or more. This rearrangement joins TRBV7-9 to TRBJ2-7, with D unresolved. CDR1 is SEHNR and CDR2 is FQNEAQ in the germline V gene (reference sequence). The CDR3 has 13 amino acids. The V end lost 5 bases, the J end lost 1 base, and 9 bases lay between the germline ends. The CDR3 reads CASSPDASYEQYF. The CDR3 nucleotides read TGTGCCAGCAGCCCCGACGCTTCCTACGAGCAGTACTTC.

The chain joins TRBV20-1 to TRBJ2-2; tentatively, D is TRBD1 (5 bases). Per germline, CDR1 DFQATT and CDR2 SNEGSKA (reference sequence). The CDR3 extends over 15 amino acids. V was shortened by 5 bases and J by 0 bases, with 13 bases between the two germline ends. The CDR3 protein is CSALEGHTNTGELFF. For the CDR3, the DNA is TGCAGTGCTCTAGAAGGACACACGAACACCGGGGAGCTGTTTTTT.

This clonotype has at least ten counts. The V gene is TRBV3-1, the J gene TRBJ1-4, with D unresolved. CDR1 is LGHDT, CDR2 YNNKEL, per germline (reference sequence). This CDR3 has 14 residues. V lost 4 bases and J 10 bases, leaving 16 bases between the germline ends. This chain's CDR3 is CASSLFGDLGKLFF. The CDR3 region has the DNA TGTGCCAGCAGCCTTTTCGGGGATCTTGGAAAACTGTTTTTT.

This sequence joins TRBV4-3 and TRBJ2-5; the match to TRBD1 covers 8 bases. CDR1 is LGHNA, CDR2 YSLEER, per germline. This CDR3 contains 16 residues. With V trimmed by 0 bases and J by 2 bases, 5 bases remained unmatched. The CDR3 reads CASSQDTDRAQETQYF. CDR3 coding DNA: TGCGCCAGCAGCCAAGATACGGACAGGGCTCAAGAGACCCAGTACTTC.

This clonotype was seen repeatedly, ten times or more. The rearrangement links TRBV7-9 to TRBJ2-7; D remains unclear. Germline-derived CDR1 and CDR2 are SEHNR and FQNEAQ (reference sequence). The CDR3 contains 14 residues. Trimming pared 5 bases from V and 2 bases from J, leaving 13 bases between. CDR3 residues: CASSPTGYAYEQYF. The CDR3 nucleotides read TGTGCCAGCAGCCCGACCGGTTATGCCTACGAGCAGTACTTC.

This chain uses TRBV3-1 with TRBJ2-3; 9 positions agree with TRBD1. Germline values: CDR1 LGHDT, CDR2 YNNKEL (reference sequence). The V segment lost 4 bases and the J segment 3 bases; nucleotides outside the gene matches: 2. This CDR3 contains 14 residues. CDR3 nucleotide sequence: TGTGCCAGCAGCCCCGGGACAGGGACAGATACGCAGTATTTT. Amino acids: CASSPGTGTDTQYF.

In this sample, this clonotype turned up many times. The CDR3 loop is CSALGGDEYF. In DNA form, the CDR3 reads TGCAGTGCCCTTGGGGGGGACGAGTACTTC. The chain joins TRBV20-1 to TRBJ2-7; 7 bases map to TRBD2. The CDR3 extends over 10 amino acids. Trimming took 6 bases from V and 11 from J; bases not matched to a gene: 7. CDR1 is DFQATT, CDR2 SNEGSKA, per germline (reference sequence).

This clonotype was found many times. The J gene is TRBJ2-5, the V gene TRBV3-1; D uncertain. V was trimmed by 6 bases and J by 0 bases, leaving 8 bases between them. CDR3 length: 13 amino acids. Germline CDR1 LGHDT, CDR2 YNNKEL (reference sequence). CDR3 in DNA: TGTGCCAGCAGTTCCGAGTACCAAGAGACCCAGTACTTC. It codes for CASSSEYQETQYF.

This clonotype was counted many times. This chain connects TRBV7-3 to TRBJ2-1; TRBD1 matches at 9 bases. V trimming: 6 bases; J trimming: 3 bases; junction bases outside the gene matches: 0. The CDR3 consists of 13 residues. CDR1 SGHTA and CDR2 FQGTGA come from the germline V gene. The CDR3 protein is CASRGQGYNEQFF. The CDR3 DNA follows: TGTGCCAGCAGGGGACAGGGCTACAATGAGCAGTTCTTC.